This T cell receptor beta chain derives from a study of cytomegalovirus exposure and HLA in healthy donors. Regarding the study as a whole: The authors enumerated 150 to 200 TCR beta chains as linked to cytomegalovirus.

All the people who gave samples were healthy bone marrow donors. Germline CDR1 and CDR2: MNHEY and SMNVEV (reference sequence). CDR3 length: 15 amino acids. V dropped 4 bases and J dropped 5; count of bases not matched to a gene: 6. Primers: 60 Vbeta forward and 13 Jbeta reverse. Generated by immunoSEQ multiplex PCR, the TCRdb table keeps only in-frame clones and is missing some. The sample has over 100,000 clones; roughly 9.1% are singletons. This clone was seen more than once but under ten times. Antigen specificity is unknown. The gene calls are TRBV27 and TRBJ1-1; 11 nucleotides agree with TRBD1. Input material: PBMCs. The receptor's source is a man aged 35-49 years in good health and CMV-seropositive. The CDR3 region is CASSSGTGGRTEAFF. CDR3 bases: TGTGCCAGCAGTTCCGGGACAGGGGGAAGGACTGAAGCTTTCTTT.